The next 21 T cell receptor beta chains were all read from a single sample in a study of Graves' ophthalmopathy and Graves' hyperthyroidism. Amplified TCR beta CDR3 regions were obtained using RNA transcripts as template. Second-round multiplex PCR came after a first-round RT-PCR that employed HTBI primers. Each CDR3 protein gets one entry after TCRdb re-called the multiplex PCR reads with MiXCR. Seen here are about 210,000 distinct CDR3 sequences, roughly 27% observed once, and the top ten hold approximately 9%. Sample: peripheral blood. The receptors derive from a man in his forties or fifties with Graves' ophthalmopathy.

This clonotype has more than one count but fewer than ten. V usage is TRBV24-1 and J usage is TRBJ2-7, with a tentative D call TRBD1 (5 bases). The CDR3 spans 12 residues. The germline gives CDR1 KGHDR, CDR2 SFDVKD. Trimming took 4 bases from V and 8 from J, leaving 11 bases between them. CDR3 region: CATSEAGIKQYF. CDR3 DNA sequence: TGTGCCACCAGTGAGGCAGGGATCAAGCAGTACTTC.

This chain links TRBV12-3 or TRBV12-4 with TRBJ2-7, with D maybe TRBD2 (6 bases). The CDR3 length is 14 residues. V was pared by 2 bases and J by 5 bases, with 13 bases between. The CDR3 DNA reads as TGTGCCAGCAGTTTAACCGCGGGGACCAACGAGCAGTACTTC. This encodes CASSLTAGTNEQYF.

This clonotype has a count of ten or more. The V gene is TRBV29-1, the J gene TRBJ2-2; D unresolved. The CDR3 covers 15 residues. The V end was cut by 0 bases, the J end by 1 base, with 9 bases between. From germline, CDR1 is SQVTM and CDR2 ANQGSEA. Written as DNA, the CDR3 is TGCAGCGTTGAAGATGGCGCTAAGAACACCGGGGAGCTGTTTTTT. This gives the protein CSVEDGAKNTGELFF.

For the CDR3, the DNA is TGTGCCAGCAGTAAAGAGCCTGGGATCCCTGAAGCTTTCTTT. Protein sequence: CASSKEPGIPEAFF. V and J are TRBV6-1 and TRBJ1-1; no definite D call. The CDR3 sequence is 14 residues long. Germline CDR1 and CDR2: MNHNS and SASEGT. Between the trimmed V and J ends, which lost 5 bases and 6 bases, there was a span of 16 bases.

This clonotype appeared many times. The chain uses TRBV28 and TRBJ2-2; weak D call: TRBD1 (6 bases). Germline V gene sequence: CDR1 MDHEN, CDR2 SYDVKM. This CDR3 has 14 residues. The germline V and J ends were trimmed by 4 bases and 4 bases, with 10 bases remaining between them. The CDR3 region is CASSSGQLTGELFF. CDR3 in DNA: TGTGCCAGCAGTTCAGGACAGCTCACCGGGGAGCTGTTTTTT.

This clonotype showed up many times. The genes are TRBV12-3 or TRBV12-4 and TRBJ2-7; the match to TRBD1 covers 7 bases. This CDR3 spans 14 amino acids. V shed 3 bases and J 3 bases; nucleotides not matched to a gene: 5. The CDR3 protein is CASSLVAGGYEQYF. In DNA form, the CDR3 reads TGTGCCAGCAGTTTGGTGGCAGGGGGCTACGAGCAGTACTTC.

V gene TRBV6-1 combines with J gene TRBJ1-1, with 8 bases matching TRBD1. The CDR3 is 13 residues long. V trimming: 4 bases; J trimming: 5 bases; junction bases outside the gene matches: 3. In germline, CDR1 is MNHNS, CDR2 SASEGT. The chain's CDR3 is CASSATGVTEAFF. CDR3 nucleotides: TGTGCCAGCAGTGCGACAGGGGTAACTGAAGCTTTCTTT.

This clonotype was picked up many times. The rearrangement uses TRBV6-5 and TRBJ1-3; D is uncertain. Germline-derived CDR1 and CDR2 are MNHEY and SVGAGI. The CDR3 runs 13 residues. The V end was cut by 4 bases, the J end by 3 bases, with 7 bases between. The CDR3 region is CASSLGFGNTIYF. CDR3 nucleotides: TGTGCCAGCAGTTTAGGGTTTGGAAACACCATATATTTT.

This clonotype was recorded many times. V usage is TRBV24-1 and J usage is TRBJ2-3, with 9 bases identical to TRBD2. Germline trimming cut 5 bases from V and 4 bases from J; bases unmatched to any gene: 0. The CDR3 totals 13 residues. Per the germline V gene, CDR1 is KGHDR and CDR2 is SFDVKD. The chain's CDR3 is CATSVAGADTQYF. The CDR3, as DNA: TGTGCCACCAGTGTAGCGGGAGCAGATACGCAGTATTTT.

This chain connects TRBV6-5 to TRBJ2-7; D unclear. This CDR3 has 14 residues. CDR1 MNHEY and CDR2 SVGAGI come from the germline V gene. Trimming took 0 bases from V and 6 from J, leaving 12 bases between them. In DNA form, the CDR3 reads TGTGCCAGCAGTTACTCGAGGCCTCGCGGCGAGCAGTACTTC. Translating it yields CASSYSRPRGEQYF.

The chain employs TRBV19 and TRBJ1-1, with 9 bases fitting TRBD1. Looked up from germline, CDR1 is LNHDA and CDR2 is SQIVND (reference sequence). V was pared by 6 bases and J by 3 bases, with 5 bases of the junction left unmatched. The CDR3 extends over 14 amino acids. The DNA of the CDR3 is TGTGCCAGTAGACGAAGGACAGGGGACACTGAAGCTTTCTTT. This sequence encodes CASRRRTGDTEAFF. The whole variable domain, remainder taken from reference TRBV19 and TRBJ1-1, is DGGITQSPKYLFRKEGQNVTLSCEQNLNHDAMYWYRQDPGQGLRLIYYSQIVNDFQKGDIAEGYSVSREKKESFPLTVTSAQKNPTAFYLCASRRRTGDTEAFFGQGTRLTVV.

This clonotype was counted ten times or more. V and J are TRBV18 and TRBJ1-2, with a tentative D call TRBD1 (6 bases). The CDR3 extends over 13 amino acids. The V and J ends lost 3 bases and 6 bases respectively, with 11 bases between them. Germline assignment: CDR1 KGHSH and CDR2 LQKENI. The CDR3 protein is CASSPRTEDGYTF. Written as DNA, the CDR3 is TGTGCCAGCTCACCTCGGACAGAAGATGGCTACACCTTC. The entire variable domain, with the rest obtained from reference TRBV18 and TRBJ1-2, is as follows: NAGVMQNPRHLVRRRGQEARLRCSPMKGHSHVYWYRQLPEEGLKFMVYLQKENIIDESGMPKERFSAEFPKEGPSILRIQQVVRGDSAAYFCASSPRTEDGYTFGSGTRLTVV.

This clonotype was counted many times. The V gene is TRBV2, the J gene TRBJ2-5; 9 nucleotides agree with TRBD2. J was trimmed by 5 bases and V by 5 bases; bases with no gene match: 9. This CDR3 contains 15 residues. The germline CDR1 and CDR2 sequences are SNHLY and FYNNEI. Here the CDR3 reads CASSYYSGSEETQYF. CDR3 bases: TGTGCCAGCAGTTATTATAGCGGGAGTGAGGAGACCCAGTACTTC.

This clonotype was counted at least ten times. The J gene is TRBJ2-7, the V gene TRBV3-1, with unresolved D. The CDR3 is 11 residues long. The germline CDR1 and CDR2 sequences are LGHDT and YNNKEL (reference sequence). V was pared by 4 bases and J by 6 bases, with 7 bases between. The CDR3 spells CASSRSLEQYF. Here the CDR3 DNA reads TGTGCCAGCAGCCGAAGTCTCGAGCAGTACTTC.

This clonotype was detected ten times or more. Possible read error: a much larger clone is one base away. J is TRBJ1-1 and V is TRBV6-1, with D unresolved. The CDR3 covers 13 residues. Germline V gene lookup returns CDR1 MNHNS and CDR2 SASEGT. In DNA, the CDR3 is TGTGCCAGCAGAATTGGGATGAACACTGAAGCTCTCTTT. Amino acid sequence: CASRIGMNTEALF.

The chain couples TRBV19 to TRBJ2-2; D is ambiguous. V gave up 4 bases and J gave up 10 bases, with 10 bases separating them. CDR1 is LNHDA, CDR2 SQIVND, per germline (reference sequence). The length of the CDR3 is 12 residues. This CDR3 is CASSTLALELFF. Here the CDR3 DNA reads TGTGCCAGTAGTACCTTGGCTTTGGAGCTGTTTTTT.

This clonotype was recorded at least ten times. This rearrangement joins TRBV6-2 or TRBV6-3 to TRBJ1-2; 7 positions agree with TRBD1. Trimming removed 6 bases from V and 6 bases from J; junction bases left unmatched: 7. The CDR3 extends over 13 amino acids. Germline V CDR1 and CDR2: MNHEY, SVGEGT. CDR3 in DNA: TGTGCCAGCAGGACCGGGGGACAGAATGGCTACACCTTC. Translating gives CASRTGGQNGYTF.

The CDR3 loop is CATSGGAGRIGELFF. In nucleotides, the CDR3 is TGTGCCACCTCCGGAGGGGCGGGACGGATCGGGGAGCTGTTTTTT. The rearrangement joins TRBV28 to TRBJ2-2; D possibly corresponds to TRBD2 (6 bases). The CDR3 is made up of 15 amino acids. The germline gives CDR1 MDHEN, CDR2 SYDVKM. Trimming removed 10 bases from V and 7 bases from J, with 22 bases in between.

This clonotype was detected ten times or more. The rearrangement uses TRBV15 and TRBJ2-4; 9 bases match TRBD2. The junction had 2 bases not matched to a gene; V was cut back by 3 bases and J by 2 bases. CDR3 length: 15 residues. Germline loops: CDR1 LNHNV, CDR2 YYDKDF (reference sequence). The DNA for the CDR3 is TGTGCCACCAGCAGGCTAGCGGGAACCAAAAACATTCAGTACTTC. Protein: CATSRLAGTKNIQYF.

The chain joins TRBV20-1 to TRBJ2-7, with a possible D match to TRBD2 (7 bases). The CDR3 spans 16 residues. The ends were cut back, 0 bases at V and 4 bases at J, with 19 bases in the middle. CDR1 is DFQATT, CDR2 SNEGSKA, per germline (reference sequence). The CDR3 is CSARDTGRESPYEQYF. The DNA for the CDR3 is TGCAGTGCTAGAGATACAGGGCGGGAGAGTCCTTACGAGCAGTACTTC.

The chain uses TRBV12-3 or TRBV12-4 and TRBJ1-5; a weak D match, TRBD1 (5 bases). V was trimmed by 4 bases and J by 7 bases, leaving 11 bases between them. CDR3 size: 13 residues. CDR3 loop: CASSSQGTQPQHF. The CDR3 bases are TGTGCCAGCAGTTCCCAGGGTACCCAGCCCCAGCATTTT.